The 20 T cell receptor beta chains given below trace back to one sample, sequenced in a study of blood T cell repertoires in COVID-19. Sequencing was performed with immunoSEQ multiplex PCR; in TCRdb, only in-frame clones are kept and a portion is missing. The table lists nearly 110,000 clones, approximately 80% of them singletons, with around 4.5% in the top ten. The sample taken for sequencing was peripheral blood. Source of these receptors: a man in his sixties or seventies with acute or convalescent COVID-19.

The CDR3 nucleotides read TGTGCCAGCAGTTCCTGGCCGGGAAACACCATATATTTT. Its protein product is CASSSWPGNTIYF. The V and J genes are TRBV6-2 or TRBV6-3 and TRBJ1-3, with no clear D. Per germline, CDR1 MNHEY and CDR2 SVGEGT. The CDR3 totals 13 residues. Deletions cut 4 bases from V and 4 bases from J, with 8 bases between.

The sample holds one count of this clone. The V call is TRBV5-1, the J call TRBJ2-1, with 13 bases fitting TRBD2. Germline trimming cut 0 bases from V and 7 bases from J; bases unmatched to any gene: 10. The germline V gene encodes CDR1 SGHRS and CDR2 YFSETQ. The CDR3 runs to 18 residues. The CDR3 DNA reads TGCGCCAGCAGCTTGGGACTAGCGGGGGGCCAACTTCATAATGAGCAGTTCTTC. Its protein product is CASSLGLAGGQLHNEQFF.

The V gene is TRBV7-2, the J gene TRBJ1-2; 9 bases are shared with TRBD1. Losses at the gene ends were 5 bases for V and 4 bases for J; bases not matched to a gene: 5. This CDR3 is built from 14 residues. Germline CDR1 SGHTA, CDR2 FQGNSA. The CDR3 DNA sequence: TGTGCCAGCAGCCCTAACAGGGGGCTCTATGGCTACACCTTC. It encodes CASSPNRGLYGYTF. Full variable domain (outside the CDR3, taken from reference TRBV7-2 and TRBJ1-2): GAGVSQSPSNKVTEKGKDVELRCDPISGHTALYWYRQSLGQGLEFLIYFQGNSAPDKSGLPSDRFSAERTGGSVSTLTIQRTQQEDSAVYLCASSPNRGLYGYTFGSGTRLTVV.

The gene calls are TRBV7-3 and TRBJ2-2, with D tentatively TRBD2 (6 bases). The CDR3 sequence is 18 residues long. CDR1 and CDR2 from the germline V gene are SGHTA and FQGTGA. V was pared by 2 bases and J by 5 bases, with 21 bases between. For the CDR3, the DNA is TGTGCCAGCAGCTTAGGGGCGGCGGGGCCGTATGTTACCGGGGAGCTGTTTTTT. This translates into CASSLGAAGPYVTGELFF.

The rearrangement links TRBV5-6 to TRBJ1-1; D call uncertain. The CDR3 extends over 13 amino acids. The germline V gene encodes CDR1 SGHDT and CDR2 YYEEEE. Trimming removed 1 base at V and 6 bases at J, with 10 bases between. The CDR3 bases are TGTGCCAGCAGCTTGAATGGGAGACCTGAAGCTTTCTTT. It encodes CASSLNGRPEAFF.

The chain has TRBV2 and TRBJ2-2; 7 bases are a match to TRBD1. The J segment lost 4 bases and the V segment lost 6 bases, leaving 8 bases of the junction unmatched. Germline V gene sequence: CDR1 SNHLY, CDR2 FYNNEI. CDR3 length equals 15 residues. The chain's CDR3 is CASRGGQVSTGELFF. The DNA of the CDR3 is TGTGCCAGCAGGGGCGGACAGGTCAGCACCGGGGAGCTGTTTTTT.

This clone has only a few counts. The chain carries TRBV2 and TRBJ2-1, with D maybe TRBD1 (6 bases). V lost 6 bases and J lost 3, with 18 bases in between. CDR3 length equals 16 residues. Per the germline V gene, CDR1 is SNHLY and CDR2 is FYNNEI. CDR3 bases: TGTGCCAGCAGAGTTCAGGGGTTCCGCCTCTACAATGAGCAGTTCTTC. Protein product: CASRVQGFRLYNEQFF.

The chain carries TRBV2 and TRBJ1-4; D gene unclear. CDR1 is SNHLY, CDR2 FYNNEI, per germline. V lost 7 bases to trimming and J lost 0 bases, with 12 bases between them. CDR3 length equals 15 residues. CDR3 sequence: CASTGRLATNEKLFF. In nucleotides, the CDR3 is TGTGCCAGCACGGGAAGGTTGGCAACTAATGAAAAACTGTTTTTT. The full variable domain, completed using reference TRBV2 and TRBJ1-4, is EPEVTQTPSHQVTQMGQEVILRCVPISNHLYFYWYRQILGQKVEFLVSFYNNEISEKSEIFDDQFSVERPDGSNFTLKIRSTKLEDSAMYFCASTGRLATNEKLFFGSGTQLSVL.

The chain couples TRBV19 to TRBJ2-7; D call uncertain. The V end was cut by 1 base, the J end by 4 bases, with 11 bases between. The CDR3 is made up of 14 amino acids. Germline V gene data show CDR1 as LNHDA and CDR2 as SQIVND (reference sequence). The CDR3 DNA is TGTGCCAGTAGTATAGGTCAGCGAAATTACGAGCAGTACTTC. Encoded protein: CASSIGQRNYEQYF.

This chain connects TRBV19 to TRBJ1-2; D possibly corresponds to TRBD1 (5 bases). The CDR3 sequence is 15 residues long. Germline lookup yields CDR1 LNHDA and CDR2 SQIVND (reference sequence). Trimming pared 1 base from V and 8 bases from J, leaving 17 bases between. The DNA of the CDR3 is TGTGCCAGTAGTATAGCCGGTTGGACATCCAACGGCTACACCTTC. This gives the protein CASSIAGWTSNGYTF. Based on the CDR3 plus reference TRBV19 and TRBJ1-2, the full variable domain is DGGITQSPKYLFRKEGQNVTLSCEQNLNHDAMYWYRQDPGQGLRLIYYSQIVNDFQKGDIAEGYSVSREKKESFPLTVTSAQKNPTAFYLCASSIAGWTSNGYTFGSGTRLTVV.

This clone has a single count. Other DNA sequences from this sample encode an identical CDR3 as well. This chain uses TRBV2 with TRBJ1-2; 7 bases agree with TRBD1. Germline values: CDR1 SNHLY, CDR2 FYNNEI. This CDR3 contains 15 residues. V shed 0 bases and J 2 bases; nucleotides not matched to a gene: 3. The CDR3 nucleotides read TGTGCCAGCAGTGAAGCAAGGGGGCTGAACTATGGCTACACCTTC. It specifies CASSEARGLNYGYTF.

This clone was observed once. This chain connects TRBV29-1 to TRBJ1-1, with D possibly matching TRBD1 (6 bases). Germline V gives CDR1 SQVTM, CDR2 ANQGSEA. This CDR3 is 14 amino acids long. Trimming cost V 3 bases and J 3 bases, with 14 bases left between them. CDR3 region: CSVDSSGGDTEAFF. The CDR3 nucleotides are TGCAGCGTTGACAGCTCGGGGGGCGACACTGAAGCTTTCTTT.

This chain joins TRBV29-1 and TRBJ2-5, with a possible D match to TRBD1 (6 bases). V dropped 4 bases and J dropped 5 bases, with 8 bases sitting between them. The CDR3 loop spans 11 amino acids. Germline loops: CDR1 SQVTM, CDR2 ANQGSEA. The DNA of the CDR3 is TGCAGCGTTGCAGGGGTTGAGACCCAGTACTTC. Its protein product is CSVAGVETQYF.

The rearrangement joins TRBV19 to TRBJ1-2, with TRBD1 matching over 9 bases. The CDR3 length is 14 residues. The ends lost 4 bases at V and 5 bases at J; junction bases unmatched: 5. Germline V lookup: CDR1 LNHDA, CDR2 SQIVND (reference sequence). The CDR3 DNA reads as TGTGCCAGTAGTACCCGGGACAGGGATTATGGCTACACCTTC. Translated, it gives CASSTRDRDYGYTF.

This clone was observed a few times. The chain links TRBV5-5 to TRBJ2-5, with TRBD1 identical over 11 bases. Germline V lookup: CDR1 SGHKS, CDR2 YYEKEE (reference sequence). V trimming: 6 bases; J trimming: 7 bases; junction bases outside the gene matches: 8. There are 14 residues in the CDR3. The CDR3 here is CASTAGQGAGTQYF. The CDR3 DNA sequence: TGTGCCAGCACCGCAGGACAGGGGGCCGGGACCCAGTACTTC.

The chain joins TRBV5-1 to TRBJ2-3, with D perhaps TRBD1 (5 bases). Germline V CDR1 and CDR2: SGHRS, YFSETQ. Trimming pared 0 bases from V and 4 bases from J, leaving 15 bases between. The CDR3 has 16 amino acids. CDR3 loop: CASSLDGAARADTQYF. As DNA, the CDR3 is TGCGCCAGCAGCTTGGATGGGGCAGCCCGGGCAGATACGCAGTATTTT.

The chain has TRBV4-2 and TRBJ2-1; the D gene is possibly TRBD1 (5 bases). This CDR3 has 17 amino acids. Germline CDR1 LGHNA, CDR2 YNFKEQ. Trimming pared 5 bases from V and 4 bases from J, leaving 21 bases between. This CDR3 is CASSSARAQALYNEQFF. For the CDR3, the DNA is TGTGCCAGCAGCTCAGCTCGGGCACAGGCGCTATACAATGAGCAGTTCTTC.

The rearrangement links TRBV7-2 to TRBJ1-5, with 7 bases matching TRBD1. This CDR3 is 15 amino acids long. The germline V gene has CDR1 SGHTA and CDR2 FQGNSA. J gave up 2 bases and V 2 bases, and 3 bases lay outside the gene matches. CDR3 DNA: TGTGCCAGCAGCTTATCCGGGACAGGCAATCAGCCCCAGCATTTT. Translated, it gives CASSLSGTGNQPQHF.

The chain joins TRBV7-3 to TRBJ2-5; 9 bases fit TRBD1. V gave up 8 bases and J gave up 6 bases; unmatched junction bases: 7. The germline V gene encodes CDR1 SGHTA and CDR2 FQGTGA. CDR3 size: 13 residues. The CDR3 spells CASSPGQGQTQYF. The CDR3 DNA reads TGTGCCAGCTCCCCGGGACAGGGACAGACCCAGTACTTC.

The gene calls are TRBV5-1 and TRBJ1-1; possible D gene TRBD1, 5 bases. CDR1 SGHRS and CDR2 YFSETQ come from the germline V gene. CDR3 length equals 13 residues. V was cut by 6 bases and J by 4 bases, with 13 bases left in between. Here the CDR3 reads CASKEQERTEAFF. The CDR3, as DNA: TGCGCCAGCAAAGAACAGGAGCGCACTGAAGCTTTCTTT.